This T cell receptor (beta chain) was sequenced during a study of OX40 agonist ivuxolimab in advanced cancers. The study in broad terms: Ivuxolimab was a fully human IgG2 agonistic monoclonal antibody targeting the costimulatory receptor OX40 (CD134). Of the approximately 50 patients in dose escalation, about 20 had hepatocellular carcinoma, about 15 had melanoma, 9 had renal cell carcinoma and 9 had head and neck cancer. Prior anti-PD-1, anti-PD-L1 or anti-CTLA-4 therapy was permitted, and checkpoint inhibitors had been received by 40% to 50% of dose-escalation patients. A male proportion of 82.7% and a mean age of approximately 62 years, ranging from 23 to 79, were recorded for the dose-escalation cohort. Intravenous ivuxolimab was administered to patients every 2 weeks at six dose levels: 0.01, 0.1, 0.3, 1.5, 3 and 10 mg/kg. Peripheral TCRbeta sequencing aimed to test whether ivuxolimab altered TCR sequence diversity and caused clonal T-cell expansion. Partial responses were achieved by three dose-escalation patients, of whom one had hepatocellular carcinoma and two had cutaneous melanoma. The paper describes the monotherapy dose-escalation part (N of about 55 patients) of the phase I trial of ivuxolimab. What the research found in general, with its limitations: At doses of 0.1 to 3.0 mg/kg, clonal expansion of both CD4+ and CD8+ T cells in blood was seen between baseline and week 6. In the 0.1-3.0 mg/kg groups, partial responders had among the lowest normalized peripheral clonal expansion, particularly in CD8+ T cells. Low levels of normalized T-cell clonal expansion were also seen in some patients who did not respond. The antigen specificity of the peripheral T cells that underwent clonal expansion was not determined. After ivuxolimab, CD8+ T cells had more expanded clones than CD4+ T cells on average.

A remark on this clone: There is no known antigen for this receptor. No base quality values were provided; no much bigger clone lies one nucleotide off.

To sequence the TCRbeta CDR3 region, genomic DNA was isolated from the sorted cells. The immunoSEQ Assay was used for sequencing of TCRbeta CDR3 regions. The table was pulled from immuneACCESS by TCRdb, which kept in-frame rearrangements only. Such tables lose some clones; where checked, under half of the loss comes from unresolved V genes, and the rest has no known cause. The sample table records fewer than 30,000 clones; about 88% of these occur just once. Together, the top ten hold roughly 19% of the sample. Patients with a history of autoimmune disease or receiving systemic immunosuppression were excluded from the trial. Peripheral blood for TCR sequencing was collected from all dose cohorts at baseline, on cycle 4 day 1, and on cycle 7 day 1. The samples were taken from a phase I, first-in-human, multicenter, open-label dose-escalation trial of ivuxolimab. Adults with locally advanced or metastatic head and neck squamous cell, hepatocellular, melanoma or renal cell carcinoma were enrolled in the trial. Before TCR sequencing, CD4+ and CD8+ T cells were separately sorted from peripheral blood.

This receptor was identified in an adult with an advanced solid tumor such as melanoma, head and neck, liver or kidney cancer. Sequencing was performed on CD4+ or CD8+ T cells sorted from blood, taken in a trial of the OX40 agonist ivuxolimab.

The CDR3 protein: CASSDGLFAEQFF. Read as DNA, the sequence is TGTGCCAGCAGCGATGGACTATTTGCAGAGCAGTTCTTC. Recombination connected TRBV11-1 to TRBJ2-1; perhaps TRBD2 is the D gene, with 6 bases matching. The CDR3 goes from the cysteine to the phenylalanine over 13 residues. Only the CDR3 DNA stays, 39 bases, in frame from base 1. The germline V gene (reference sequence) supplies CDR1 SGHAT and CDR2 FQDESV. V loses 5 bases, J loses 10 bases, and the germline ends lie 15 bases apart.